The 3 T cell receptor beta chains listed next were all sequenced from one sample in a study of blood T cell repertoires in COVID-19. Some clones are missing from TCRdb's copy, which holds only in-frame ones; the method was immunoSEQ multiplex PCR. The table lists approximately 300,000 clones, approximately 85% of them singletons. The sequencing input was peripheral blood. The receptors were sampled from a human donor with COVID-19, enrolled during active disease. The donor label of this sample is uncertain.

The J gene is TRBJ2-3, the V gene TRBV18, with D tentatively TRBD1 (5 bases). CDR1 is KGHSH and CDR2 is LQKENI in the germline V gene. V was trimmed by 0 bases and J by 1 base, leaving 8 bases between them. The CDR3 consists of 15 residues. CDR3 bases: TGTGCCAGCTCACCACCGGGGCTGGGCACAGATACGCAGTATTTT. Its protein product is CASSPPGLGTDTQYF.

The CDR3 spells CAWSVSLAEQETQYF. The CDR3 coding sequence is TGTGCCTGGAGTGTATCTCTAGCGGAACAAGAGACCCAGTACTTC. The V gene is TRBV30, the J gene TRBJ2-5; 7 positions agree with TRBD2. V lost 0 bases and J lost 2; bases outside the gene matches: 6. The CDR3 length is 15 residues. Germline V gives CDR1 GTSNPN, CDR2 SVGIG (reference sequence).

The CDR3 loop reads CASSVGASGANTGELFF. Here the CDR3 DNA reads TGTGCCAGCAGCGTAGGAGCTAGCGGAGCTAACACCGGGGAGCTGTTTTTT. The V call is TRBV9, the J call TRBJ2-2, with TRBD2 identical over 7 bases. The length of the CDR3 is 17 residues. Per germline, CDR1 SGDLS and CDR2 YYNGEE. Trimming took 0 bases from V and 2 from J; bases not matched to a gene: 7.